This is a list of T cell receptor beta chains from one sample in a study of T-cell reconstitution after alpha-beta-depleted transplantation in children. TCRdb independently ran MiXCR on the PCR reads; one entry per CDR3 protein. The sample holds 400,000 to 500,000 distinct CDR3 sequences, 9.5% to 13% seen once. Sequenced here: PBMCs from the stem cell graft donor, sampled from the stem cell graft. The receptors shown here come from a human donor who donated a stem cell graft to a child with acute myeloid leukemia. The conserved cysteine and the conserved F or W are not part of the CDR3 here. Fields, in order: V gene, J gene, CDR3 length, CDR3 protein.

>TRBV7-2|TRBJ2-2|12
ASSLGQATGELF
>TRBV20-1|TRBJ2-5|11
SAEFTPGETQY
>TRBV12-3/TRBV12-4|TRBJ1-2|12
ASKGTGGGYGYT
>TRBV20-1|TRBJ2-3|12
SARDPSGADTQY
>TRBV29-1|TRBJ2-1|12
SVDLPTGANEQF
>TRBV5-1|TRBJ2-2|13
ASSLVRANTGELF
>TRBV5-1|TRBJ2-3|15
ASSATGTLPFTDTQY
>TRBV9|TRBJ1-1|14
ASSPRTGEMNTEAF
>TRBV7-2|TRBJ2-1|12
ASSPPSLGGEQF
>TRBV20-1|TRBJ2-1|12
SAPAITGYNEQF
>TRBV6-1|TRBJ2-1|14
ASSESAGGSYNEQF
>TRBV6-2/TRBV6-3|TRBJ1-5|13
ASTGFGPSVSPQH
>TRBV5-1|TRBJ2-2|13
ASRGHQGLNGELF
>TRBV29-1|TRBJ2-3|11
SVSSGRGDTQY
>TRBV5-1|TRBJ2-4|13
ASSRINRGLNIQY
>TRBV10-2|TRBJ2-3|11
ASTGGGRDTQY
>TRBV12-3/TRBV12-4|TRBJ1-1|13
ASSLLMGQNTEAF
>TRBV12-3/TRBV12-4|TRBJ2-3|12
ASSPRATPFTQY
>TRBV2|TRBJ1-6|12
ASSGPEGESPLH
>TRBV12-3/TRBV12-4|TRBJ1-2|14
ASSLGDRHFNYGYT
>TRBV7-2|TRBJ2-3|15
ASSFQSTSGGLWVQY
>TRBV20-1|TRBJ1-1|12
SATKRGGGLEAF
>TRBV7-2|TRBJ2-1|12
ASSWGQALNEQF
>TRBV20-1|TRBJ2-1|11
SAIAVLLGEQF
>TRBV10-2|TRBJ2-6|14
ASSETFAAGANVLT
>TRBV12-3/TRBV12-4|TRBJ2-2|14
ASSRIAGGPVGELF
>TRBV5-1|TRBJ2-7|12
ASRSTGNSYEQY